This is a list of T cell receptor beta chains from one sample in a study of PD-1 blockade in classical Hodgkin lymphoma. Method: immunoSEQ multiplex PCR; TCRdb's copy keeps in-frame clones and lacks some. The sample has 40,000 or so clones; over 65% are singletons. Source: peripheral blood mononuclear cells (PBMCs), taken at baseline. All receptors come from a human donor with classical Hodgkin lymphoma. The CDR3 runs from the conserved cysteine through the conserved F or W. D genes are given only for firm matches. Not every row has a clone size; where given, it reads once, few, many or a size class.

v_gene	d_gene	abundance	j_gene	CDR3nt	CDR3aa
TRBV2	TRBD1	few	TRBJ2-2	TGTGCCAGCAGTGCCGGGACAGGGGGTATCGGGGAGCTGTTTTTT	CASSAGTGGIGELFF
TRBV27	.	.	TRBJ1-3	TGTGCCAGCAGTATTAGCTCTGGAAACACCATATATTTT	CASSISSGNTIYF
TRBV6-6	.	.	TRBJ2-7	TGTGCCAGCAGTTACGGCGGGTGGACAGATGTTTACGAGCAGTACTTC	CASSYGGWTDVYEQYF
TRBV5-1	.	once	TRBJ1-5	TGCGCCAGCAGCCGAGGGTCTGATCAGCCCCAGCATTTT	CASSRGSDQPQHF
TRBV2	TRBD1	.	TRBJ2-7	TGTGCCAGCATCTCGTGGCTCAAGGTGGCTAGGGGGCTCTACGAGCAGTACTTC	CASISWLKVARGLYEQYF
TRBV7-2	.	.	TRBJ2-7	TGTGCCAGCAGCTTATCTAGCGTTAGCTCCTACGAGCAGTACTTC	CASSLSSVSSYEQYF
TRBV2	.	few	TRBJ1-5	TGTGCCAGCAGTGACTCCTGGGGGGGGAATCAGCCCCAGCATTTT	CASSDSWGGNQPQHF
TRBV25-1	TRBD1	once	TRBJ1-3	TGTGCCAGCAGCACCCCGGGACAGGGCATAGACTCTGGAAACACCATATATTTT	CASSTPGQGIDSGNTIYF
TRBV6-6	.	.	TRBJ1-1	TGTGCCAGCAGTTACGACTACATGAACACTGAAGCTTTCTTT	CASSYDYMNTEAFF
TRBV28	TRBD1	.	TRBJ2-5	TGTGCCAGCAAGAGGTGGATTGGACAGGGTATGGGGGAGACCCAGTACTTC	CASKRWIGQGMGETQYF
TRBV27	.	few	TRBJ2-7	TGTGCCAGCAGTCTGTGGGACACCGGAACCTTATACGAGCAGTACTTC	CASSLWDTGTLYEQYF
TRBV6-5	.	.	TRBJ2-3	TGTGCCTCAGCCCCCAGCGACCCAGATACGCAGTATTTT	CASAPSDPDTQYF
TRBV5-6	.	.	TRBJ2-5	TGTGCCAGCAGCTTGGACACCAAAGAGACCCAGTACTTC	CASSLDTKETQYF
TRBV6-5	.	.	TRBJ1-6	TGTGCCAGCAGTAGCCCTCTGGGCAACTATTCACCCCTCCACTTT	CASSSPLGNYSPLHF
TRBV5-1	.	once	TRBJ2-1	TGCGCCAGCAGCTTGGGACAGGGAGGCTACAATGAGCAGTTCTTC	CASSLGQGGYNEQFF
TRBV5-1	TRBD2	.	TRBJ2-1	TGCGCCAGCAGCGCGGGGCCCCCGACTAGCGGGATTTCTATTATCAATGAGCAGTTCTTC	CASSAGPPTSGISIINEQFF
TRBV5-4	.	.	TRBJ1-3	TGTGCCAGCAGCACCGGGACACCTATCTCTGGAAACACCATATATTTT	CASSTGTPISGNTIYF
TRBV2	.	.	TRBJ2-1	TGTGCCAGCATTCTCCTCAATGAGCAGTTCTTC	CASILLNEQFF
TRBV5-1	.	.	TRBJ1-4	TGCGCCAGCAGTACCGGAGTCGGTGAAAAACTGTTTTTT	CASSTGVGEKLFF
TRBV2	.	.	TRBJ2-3	TGTGCCAGCAGTGAATTGGGAAGCCGGGGAGATACGCAGTATTTT	CASSELGSRGDTQYF
TRBV21-1	.	few	TRBJ1-5	TGTGCCAGTTTACAGGGGGCGAGCAATCAGCCCCAGCATTTT	CASLQGASNQPQHF
TRBV9	TRBD1	once	TRBJ1-5	TGTGCCAGCAGCGTAGACGGACAGGGCAATCAGCCCCAGCATTTT	CASSVDGQGNQPQHF
TRBV19	TRBD1	.	TRBJ2-7	TGTGCCAGTAGCGCCAGACAGGGTTTTCCCTACGAGCAGTACTTC	CASSARQGFPYEQYF
TRBV10-2	.	.	TRBJ1-1	TGCGCCAGCAGTCAATCCCTGACTGAAGCTTTCTTT	CASSQSLTEAFF
TRBV28	.	.	TRBJ1-2	TGTGCCAGCAGTGCCAGACGAGGGAACTACTATGGCTACACCTTC	CASSARRGNYYGYTF
TRBV28	.	.	TRBJ1-2	TGTGCCAGCAGTGAGGACGGGACGGGGAACTATGGCTACACCTTC	CASSEDGTGNYGYTF
TRBV5-4	TRBD1	.	TRBJ2-2	TGTGCCAGCAGCTTACCGGGACAGGGCACCGGGGAGCTGTTTTTT	CASSLPGQGTGELFF